The 8 T cell receptor beta chains presented below share a single source sample, sequenced in a study of T-cell memory formation after mild COVID-19 (dated by TCRdb to the early 2020s). Preparation of the library involved 5' RACE. Sequencing instrument: Illumina NovaSeq 6000. The public reads were quality trimmed at Q25 with fastp and then assembled into clones with MiXCR by TCRdb, keeping productive beta chains. One record per CDR3 amino acid sequence lists the most common genes and DNA. This sample lists around 340,000 distinct CDR3 sequences; under 25% were detected once. The top ten clones comprise roughly an eighth of the sample. The specimen was PBMCs or a T cell subset sorted from them (not recorded which). Every receptor here comes from an adult woman who had mild COVID-19 (a few samples of this study predate the infection). The sample titles of this study are shuffled in the database, so cell type and time point are left out; the donor was told from shared clones.

J is TRBJ2-3 and V is TRBV29-1; 7 nucleotides line up with TRBD2. V dropped 7 bases and J dropped 5; count of bases not matched to a gene: 12. The CDR3 runs 14 residues. The germline CDR1 and CDR2 sequences are SQVTM and ANQGSEA. In DNA form, the CDR3 reads TGCAGCGCCTACCCGCGCGGGGGTGTAGATACGCAGTATTTT. Translating gives CSAYPRGGVDTQYF.

V is TRBV5-1 and J is TRBJ2-2; TRBD1 aligns across 7 bases. The CDR3 is 16 amino acids. The trim removed 3 bases at V and 3 bases at J, leaving 8 bases unmatched. Per the germline V gene, CDR1 is SGHRS and CDR2 is YFSETQ. The CDR3 here is CASSYKQGTYTGELFF. The DNA for the CDR3 is TGCGCCAGCAGCTACAAACAGGGGACCTACACCGGGGAGCTGTTTTTT.

A few counts support this clonotype. The DNA of the CDR3 is TGTGCCAGCAGCGGGACAGGGGACGACTATGGCTACACCTTC. This gives the protein CASSGTGDDYGYTF. The chain has TRBV7-9 and TRBJ1-2; the match to TRBD1 covers 10 bases. Germline-derived CDR1 and CDR2 are SEHNR and FQNEAQ (reference sequence). The junction had 3 bases not matched to a gene; V was cut back by 5 bases and J by 3 bases. The CDR3 is 14 residues long.

This clonotype was counted a few times. The chain couples TRBV12-3 or TRBV12-4 to TRBJ2-3; no reliable D call. This CDR3 is built from 13 residues. V lost 6 bases and J 0 bases, leaving 7 bases between the germline ends. CDR3 sequence reads: CASRGTSTDTQYF. CDR3 nucleotides: TGTGCCAGCAGAGGTACTAGCACAGATACGCAGTATTTT.

The rearrangement joins TRBV19 to TRBJ2-1; the D is unclear. The CDR3 covers 11 residues. Germline-derived CDR1 and CDR2 are LNHDA and SQIVND (reference sequence). V lost 11 bases, J lost 5 bases, and 10 bases lay in between. The CDR3: CAGPVNNEQFF. The CDR3 DNA sequence: TGTGCCGGACCGGTCAACAATGAGCAGTTCTTC.

The V call is TRBV6-2 or TRBV6-3, the J call TRBJ2-7; TRBD1 agrees at 8 bases. V gave up 8 bases and J gave up 3 bases; unmatched junction bases: 6. Germline CDR1 reads MNHEY; CDR2 reads SVGEGT. There are 13 residues in the CDR3. The DNA for the CDR3 is TGTGCCAGCGACAGGGGTAATATCTACGAGCAGTACTTC. Its translation: CASDRGNIYEQYF.

A few counts support this clonotype. This rearrangement joins TRBV7-2 to TRBJ2-7, with 9 bases aligning to TRBD1. Losses at the gene ends were 8 bases for V and 2 bases for J; bases not matched to a gene: 7. The CDR3 spans 14 residues. CDR1 and CDR2 from the germline V gene are SGHTA and FQGNSA. The CDR3 nucleotides read TGTGCCAGCCGGGAGACAGGGGGTCCCTACGAGCAGTACTTC. Its translation: CASRETGGPYEQYF.

This clonotype was recorded only once. This rearrangement joins TRBV5-1 to TRBJ2-2, with 8 positions matching TRBD1. Germline V lookup: CDR1 SGHRS, CDR2 YFSETQ. The CDR3 consists of 16 residues. The J segment lost 3 bases and the V segment lost 2 bases, leaving 6 bases of the junction unmatched. The CDR3 loop is CASSLRQGPYTGELFF. The CDR3 bases are TGCGCCAGCAGCTTAAGACAGGGGCCATACACCGGGGAGCTGTTTTTT.